One sample yielded the 27 T cell receptor beta chains listed below, sequenced in a study of shared clonotypes between healthy human individuals. Clones were read by immunoSEQ multiplex PCR, and TCRdb kept only the in-frame ones, dropping some. The top ten hold around 0.14% of the sample, which has roughly 2.5 million clones, just over 90% seen once. Sequenced input: naive CD4+ T cells sorted from blood. Subset here: CD45RA+ positively selected. These receptors all come from a man aged 18-30 years in good health.

The chain recombines TRBV2 with TRBJ1-4, with 9 bases aligning to TRBD1. Germline CDR1 and CDR2: SNHLY and FYNNEI. With 4 bases clipped from V and 7 bases from J, the junction kept 4 bases outside the gene matches. CDR3 length: 14 residues. CDR3: CASSGTGVSEKLFF. CDR3 DNA: TGTGCCAGCAGTGGGACAGGGGTTAGTGAAAAACTGTTTTTT.

This chain uses TRBV28 with TRBJ1-6; TRBD1 aligns across 7 bases. CDR3 length: 15 amino acids. CDR1 is MDHEN and CDR2 is SYDVKM in the germline V gene. V shed 5 bases and J 7 bases; nucleotides not matched to a gene: 8. DNA for the CDR3: TGTGCCAGCAGTGTGGGGACAGTCGGGAATTCACCCCTCCACTTT. It translates to CASSVGTVGNSPLHF.

The DNA of the CDR3 is TGCGCCAGCAGTGAGGATGTTGCGGGGGCCTACGAGCAGTACTTC. This gives the protein CASSEDVAGAYEQYF. This chain connects TRBV10-1 to TRBJ2-7; TRBD2 aligns across 7 bases. The CDR3 has 15 residues. Germline CDR1 WNHNN, CDR2 SYGVQD (reference sequence). Trimming removed 2 bases from V and 2 bases from J; junction bases left unmatched: 6.

The V gene is TRBV6-4, the J gene TRBJ1-4; perhaps TRBD1 as D (5 bases). CDR1 MRHNA and CDR2 SNTAGT come from the germline V gene. The CDR3 spans 15 residues. V gave up 4 bases and J gave up 8 bases, with 17 bases separating them. The CDR3 region is CASSADGTGGEKLFF. The CDR3 nucleotides read TGTGCCAGCAGTGCCGACGGTACCGGGGGGGAAAAACTGTTTTTT.

The V gene is TRBV6-5, the J gene TRBJ2-7; 7 positions match TRBD1. The germline V gene has CDR1 MNHEY and CDR2 SVGAGI. V shed 4 bases and J 2 bases; nucleotides not matched to a gene: 8. This CDR3 contains 15 residues. Here the CDR3 DNA reads TGTGCCAGCAGTTTCGGGTCAGGGGGTACCTACGAGCAGTACTTC. It codes for CASSFGSGGTYEQYF.

The gene calls are TRBV6-5 and TRBJ2-7; possible D gene TRBD1, 5 bases. Germline V gene sequence: CDR1 MNHEY, CDR2 SVGAGI. CDR3 length: 14 amino acids. V lost 2 bases, J lost 3 bases, and 11 bases lay in between. The CDR3 DNA sequence: TGTGCCAGCAGTTACAAAGGGGCTCGCTACGAGCAGTACTTC. Encoded protein: CASSYKGARYEQYF.

The chain has TRBV6-1 and TRBJ2-7; D is unclear. Germline V gene sequence: CDR1 MNHNS, CDR2 SASEGT. The CDR3 spans 14 residues. V lost 4 bases and J 6 bases, leaving 16 bases between the germline ends. The CDR3 DNA reads TGTGCCAGCAGTGTCTCTGTTATACCCCCCGAGCAGTACTTC. This sequence encodes CASSVSVIPPEQYF.

The chain recombines TRBV4-3 with TRBJ2-1, with 14 bases lining up with TRBD2. The CDR3 has 15 residues. Germline V gives CDR1 LGHNA, CDR2 YSLEER. With 4 bases clipped from V and 9 bases from J, the junction kept 5 bases outside the gene matches. In DNA form, the CDR3 reads TGCGCCAGCAGCCTGGGACTAGCGGGAGTGGTTGAGCAGTTCTTC. Its protein is CASSLGLAGVVEQFF.

V usage is TRBV28 and J usage is TRBJ2-7; perhaps D is TRBD1 or TRBD2 (6 bases each). The germline V gene has CDR1 MDHEN and CDR2 SYDVKM. The CDR3 runs 14 residues. V was trimmed by 8 bases and J by 0 bases, leaving 14 bases between them. CDR3 coding DNA: TGTGCCAGCGGGGGGCTGTTAGGCTCCTACGAGCAGTACTTC. Protein: CASGGLLGSYEQYF.

This clone was counted a single time. The V gene is TRBV6-5, the J gene TRBJ1-2, with a possible D match to TRBD1 (6 bases). Germline V lookup: CDR1 MNHEY, CDR2 SVGAGI. Trimming pared 5 bases from V and 5 bases from J, leaving 15 bases between. This CDR3 is built from 14 residues. The CDR3 coding sequence is TGTGCCAGCAGTCCGCAGGGGCTCGTGTATGGCTACACCTTC. It codes for CASSPQGLVYGYTF.

J is TRBJ2-1 and V is TRBV5-6, with D perhaps TRBD2 (5 bases). This CDR3 is built from 16 residues. Trimming stripped 4 bases from V and 8 bases from J, with 22 bases between. Germline CDR1 reads SGHDT; CDR2 reads YYEEEE. The CDR3 DNA reads TGTGCCAGCAGCGGGGATGTTAGCGTGATATCGGATGAGCAGTTCTTC. Its translation: CASSGDVSVISDEQFF. The full variable domain, rest sourced from reference TRBV5-6 and TRBJ2-1, is DAGVTQSPTHLIKTRGQQVTLRCSPKSGHDTVSWYQQALGQGPQFIFQYYEEEERQRGNFPDRFSGHQFPNYSSELNVNALLLGDSALYLCASSGDVSVISDEQFFGPGTRLTVL.

This chain connects TRBV19 to TRBJ1-3; D is unclear. The germline V gene has CDR1 LNHDA and CDR2 SQIVND (reference sequence). The CDR3 is made up of 20 amino acids. The V gene lost 3 bases and the J gene lost 0 bases, with 24 bases spanning the gap. In DNA, the CDR3 is TGTGCCAGTAGTATCAAGACCTCCAGTTTGTCCGGTCTCTCTGGAAACACCATATATTTT. It specifies CASSIKTSSLSGLSGNTIYF.

The chain joins TRBV6-1 to TRBJ1-2, with D perhaps matching TRBD1 (6 bases). The CDR3 totals 14 residues. In germline, CDR1 is MNHNS, CDR2 SASEGT. Trimming cost V 2 bases and J 6 bases, with 13 bases left between them. For the CDR3, the DNA is TGTGCCAGCAGTGAAAGGGGACACAAGAATGGCTACACCTTC. The encoded protein is CASSERGHKNGYTF.

This clone has a single count. The gene calls are TRBV7-2 and TRBJ2-5; tentative D call: TRBD2 (6 bases). Germline CDR1 SGHTA, CDR2 FQGNSA. The length of the CDR3 is 16 residues. The V gene lost 4 bases and the J gene lost 5 bases, with 20 bases spanning the gap. The CDR3 DNA sequence: TGTGCCAGCAGCTCCCGGGGCGGGACCGCGCCCGAGACCCAGTACTTC. This sequence encodes CASSSRGGTAPETQYF.

With respect to this clone: Other DNA sequences in the sample encode the same CDR3. This chain connects TRBV27 to TRBJ1-2; D possibly corresponds to TRBD1 (6 bases). Per the germline V gene, CDR1 is MNHEY and CDR2 is SMNVEV (reference sequence). This CDR3 region has 14 residues. Trimming took 3 bases from V and 8 from J, leaving 16 bases between them. CDR3 sequence: CASSLAGDGSGYTF. Here the CDR3 DNA reads TGTGCCAGCAGTTTGGCAGGGGACGGTTCCGGCTACACCTTC.

This clone was recorded a few times. V gene TRBV9 combines with J gene TRBJ2-2; D gene uncertain. Germline CDR1 reads SGDLS; CDR2 reads YYNGEE. V dropped 0 bases and J dropped 4 bases, with 13 bases sitting between them. The CDR3 is 16 residues long. The CDR3 bases are TGTGCCAGCAGCGTAGCAAGCCAGCTGCCCACCGGGGAGCTGTTTTTT. Protein sequence: CASSVASQLPTGELFF.

This chain connects TRBV5-1 to TRBJ2-4; D might be TRBD2 (5 bases). The CDR3 totals 15 residues. The germline V gene encodes CDR1 SGHRS and CDR2 YFSETQ. Trimming stripped 2 bases from V and 1 base from J, with 10 bases between. CDR3 in DNA: TGCGCCAGCAGCTTTACTACGGGGGCCAAAAACATTCAGTACTTC. Its protein is CASSFTTGAKNIQYF.

In this sample, this clone turned up once. This chain's CDR3 is CASSSNRGKGYTF. Written as DNA, the CDR3 is TGTGCCAGCAGCTCAAACAGGGGAAAAGGCTACACCTTC. V is TRBV5-8 and J is TRBJ1-2; TRBD1 matches 7 bases. The junction had 7 bases not matched to a gene; V was cut back by 3 bases and J by 8 bases. This CDR3 has 13 amino acids. Per the germline V gene, CDR1 is SGHTS and CDR2 is YDEGEE.

This sequence joins TRBV4-1 and TRBJ1-1, with unresolved D. The V end was cut by 2 bases, the J end by 6 bases, with 13 bases between. Germline CDR1 MGHRA, CDR2 YSYEKL. The CDR3 loop spans 14 amino acids. For the CDR3, the DNA is TGCGCCAGCAGCCAACCGGGCGGGTCGGCTGAAGCTTTCTTT. Translating gives CASSQPGGSAEAFF.

The chain couples TRBV21-1 to TRBJ1-2; the table's D call of TRBD1 was not tested on the DNA. TRBV21-1 is a pseudogene locus. The CDR3 runs to 15 residues. CDR3 nucleotides: TGTGCCAGCAGCGCTCGACAGGGGGGGCTCCCTGGCTACACCTTC. This sequence encodes CASSARQGGLPGYTF.

The J gene is TRBJ2-7, the V gene TRBV5-1; 7 nucleotides align to TRBD1. Trimming cost V 4 bases and J 3 bases; bases outside gene matches: 7. This CDR3 contains 14 residues. The germline V gene has CDR1 SGHRS and CDR2 YFSETQ. DNA of the CDR3: TGCGCCAGCAGCCTGACAGGGATGGACTACGAGCAGTACTTC. Protein sequence: CASSLTGMDYEQYF.

The chain uses TRBV5-6 and TRBJ2-1; 8 bases are a match to TRBD2. In germline, CDR1 is SGHDT, CDR2 YYEEEE. The CDR3 is 16 amino acids. Germline trimming cut 4 bases from V and 5 bases from J; bases unmatched to any gene: 11. CDR3 sequence: CASSPRTSLGNNEQFF. The CDR3 coding sequence is TGTGCCAGCAGCCCCCGGACTAGCCTGGGGAACAATGAGCAGTTCTTC.

This chain connects TRBV25-1 to TRBJ2-7, with 7 bases fitting TRBD2. The CDR3 sequence is 15 residues long. Germline assignment: CDR1 MGHDK and CDR2 SYGVNS. The V segment lost 6 bases and the J segment 2 bases; nucleotides outside the gene matches: 10. CDR3 residues: CASSPWGGETYEQYF. The DNA for the CDR3 is TGTGCCAGCAGCCCCTGGGGGGGGGAAACCTACGAGCAGTACTTC.

The V and J genes are TRBV2 and TRBJ2-2, with D maybe TRBD2 (7 bases). V was pared by 7 bases and J by 4 bases, with 10 bases between. The CDR3 totals 13 residues. The germline CDR1 and CDR2 sequences are SNHLY and FYNNEI. The CDR3 region is CASTGGSTGELFF. The CDR3 DNA follows: TGTGCCAGCACGGGGGGCAGCACCGGGGAGCTGTTTTTT.

This chain's CDR3 is CASSGGQGATGANVLTF. DNA of the CDR3: TGTGCCAGCAGTGGGGGACAGGGAGCAACTGGGGCCAACGTCCTGACTTTC. The chain has TRBV2 and TRBJ2-6, with 9 positions matching TRBD1. J gave up 2 bases and V 4 bases, and 6 bases lay outside the gene matches. From germline, CDR1 is SNHLY and CDR2 FYNNEI. The CDR3 is 17 amino acids.

The rearrangement joins TRBV19 to TRBJ2-7, with a possible D match to TRBD1 (6 bases). Per germline, CDR1 LNHDA and CDR2 SQIVND (reference sequence). V lost 5 bases and J lost 3, with 11 bases in between. CDR3 size: 13 residues. The CDR3 DNA reads TGTGCCAGTAGTGCACAGGGAATCTACGAGCAGTACTTC. It translates to CASSAQGIYEQYF.

This chain joins TRBV18 and TRBJ2-1; 7 bases match TRBD2. J gave up 4 bases and V 3 bases, and 6 bases lay outside the gene matches. CDR1 is KGHSH, CDR2 LQKENI, per germline. CDR3 length equals 15 residues. This chain's CDR3 is CASSPGVSGYNEQFF. Written as DNA, the CDR3 is TGTGCCAGCTCACCGGGAGTTAGCGGGTACAATGAGCAGTTCTTC. The variable domain in full, completed from reference TRBV18 and TRBJ2-1, reads NAGVMQNPRHLVRRRGQEARLRCSPMKGHSHVYWYRQLPEEGLKFMVYLQKENIIDESGMPKERFSAEFPKEGPSILRIQQVVRGDSAAYFCASSPGVSGYNEQFFGPGTRLTVL.